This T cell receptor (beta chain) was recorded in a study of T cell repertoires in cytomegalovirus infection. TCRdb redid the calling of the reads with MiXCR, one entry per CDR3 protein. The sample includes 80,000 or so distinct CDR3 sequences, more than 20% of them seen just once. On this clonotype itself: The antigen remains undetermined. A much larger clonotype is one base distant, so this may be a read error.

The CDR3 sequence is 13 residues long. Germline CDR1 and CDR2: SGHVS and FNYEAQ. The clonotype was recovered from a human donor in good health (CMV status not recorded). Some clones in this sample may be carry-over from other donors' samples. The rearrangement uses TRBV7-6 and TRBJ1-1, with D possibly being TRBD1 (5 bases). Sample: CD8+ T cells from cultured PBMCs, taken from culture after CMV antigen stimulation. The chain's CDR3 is CVSSAGRGTEAFF. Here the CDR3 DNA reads TGTGTCAGCAGCGCAGGGAGGGGCACTGAAGCTTTCTTT.